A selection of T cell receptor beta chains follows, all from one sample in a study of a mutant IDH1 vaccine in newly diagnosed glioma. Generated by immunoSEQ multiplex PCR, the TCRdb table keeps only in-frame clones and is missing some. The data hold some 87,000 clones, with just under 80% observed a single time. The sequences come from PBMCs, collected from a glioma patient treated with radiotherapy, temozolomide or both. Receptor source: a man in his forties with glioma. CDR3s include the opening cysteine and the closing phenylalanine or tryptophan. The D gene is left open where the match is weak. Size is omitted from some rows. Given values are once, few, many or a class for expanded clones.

CDR3nt: TGTGCCAGCAGCTATCAGGGTGGGGACACTGAAGCTTTCTTT; CDR3aa: CASSYQGGDTEAFF; j_gene: TRBJ1-1; abundance: few; d_gene: -; v_gene: TRBV9
CDR3nt: TGTGCCAGCCGGGGTCCCCACGAGCAGTACTTC; CDR3aa: CASRGPHEQYF; j_gene: TRBJ2-7; abundance: -; d_gene: -; v_gene: TRBV6-5
CDR3nt: TGTGCCAGCTCACTCGTCTCGGCAGCGGGTACCTTC; CDR3aa: CASSLVSAAGTF; j_gene: TRBJ1-2; abundance: -; d_gene: -; v_gene: TRBV18
CDR3nt: TGTGCCAGCAGCCAAGACCCTCTCGGGGGCGGGGGCACTGAAGCTTTCTTT; CDR3aa: CASSQDPLGGGGTEAFF; j_gene: TRBJ1-1; abundance: -; d_gene: -; v_gene: TRBV4-2
CDR3nt: TGTGCCTGGAGTGTCAGGATTAATGAAAAACTGTTTTTT; CDR3aa: CAWSVRINEKLFF; j_gene: TRBJ1-4; abundance: -; d_gene: -; v_gene: TRBV30
CDR3nt: TGTGCCAGCAGCTTAGATGAGGGCACTAATGAAAAACTGTTTTTT; CDR3aa: CASSLDEGTNEKLFF; j_gene: TRBJ1-4; abundance: once; d_gene: -; v_gene: TRBV7-9
CDR3nt: TGTGCCAGCAGTGAAACACAGGGGAGGGACAATGAGCAGTTCTTC; CDR3aa: CASSETQGRDNEQFF; j_gene: TRBJ2-1; abundance: -; d_gene: -; v_gene: TRBV2
CDR3nt: TGTGCCATCAGTTCCGGGACGGGTAATGAAAAACTGTTTTTT; CDR3aa: CAISSGTGNEKLFF; j_gene: TRBJ1-4; abundance: -; d_gene: -; v_gene: TRBV10-3
CDR3nt: TGTGCCAGTAGTGACGAACAGGGGTCCTATGGCTACGAGCAGTACTTC; CDR3aa: CASSDEQGSYGYEQYF; j_gene: TRBJ2-7; abundance: -; d_gene: TRBD1; v_gene: TRBV19
CDR3nt: TGTGCCAGCACCCCCGTGGGGACTAGCCCAAGGAATGAGCAGTTCTTC; CDR3aa: CASTPVGTSPRNEQFF; j_gene: TRBJ2-1; abundance: -; d_gene: TRBD2; v_gene: TRBV11-2
CDR3nt: TGTGCCACAAACAATAATGGCAGGGGGCACGAGCAGTACTTC; CDR3aa: CATNNNGRGHEQYF; j_gene: TRBJ2-7; abundance: -; d_gene: TRBD1; v_gene: TRBV10-3